This T cell receptor beta chain emerged from a study of metastatic and nonmetastatic thyroid tumors. This clone has a count of ten or more. Thyroid surgery was preceded by no treatment in any patient. TCRdb reprocessed the PCR reads via MiXCR. The sample includes about 47,000 clones, approximately 24% of them seen just once. V was cut by 2 bases and J by 6 bases, with 19 bases left in between. CDR3 length: 16 amino acids. Germline CDR1 is KGHSH and CDR2 is LQKENI. This receptor was taken from a male donor with papillary thyroid cancer or a benign thyroid nodule (not recorded which). Some clones in this sample may be carry-over from other donors' samples. Sequenced material: blood. The rearrangement uses TRBV18 and TRBJ1-2; TRBD1 is a possible D gene (5 bases). The CDR3 bases are TGTGCCAGCTCACCAACAGGACTCTTTGGCGGTAATGGCTACACCTTC. This sequence encodes CASSPTGLFGGNGYTF. The full variable domain, in which reference TRBV18 and TRBJ1-2 provide the parts outside the CDR3, is NAGVMQNPRHLVRRRGQEARLRCSPMKGHSHVYWYRQLPEEGLKFMVYLQKENIIDESGMPKERFSAEFPKEGPSILRIQQVVRGDSAAYFCASSPTGLFGGNGYTFGSGTRLTVV.